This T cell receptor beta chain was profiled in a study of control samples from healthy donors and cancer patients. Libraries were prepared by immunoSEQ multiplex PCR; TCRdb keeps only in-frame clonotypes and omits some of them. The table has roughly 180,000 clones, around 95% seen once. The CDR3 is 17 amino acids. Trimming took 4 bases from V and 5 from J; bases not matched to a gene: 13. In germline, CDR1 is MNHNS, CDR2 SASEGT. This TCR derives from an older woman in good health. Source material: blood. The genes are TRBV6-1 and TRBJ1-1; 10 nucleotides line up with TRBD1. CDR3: CASSGAFWGTGATEAFF. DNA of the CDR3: TGTGCCAGCAGTGGCGCCTTTTGGGGGACAGGGGCTACTGAAGCTTTCTTT.